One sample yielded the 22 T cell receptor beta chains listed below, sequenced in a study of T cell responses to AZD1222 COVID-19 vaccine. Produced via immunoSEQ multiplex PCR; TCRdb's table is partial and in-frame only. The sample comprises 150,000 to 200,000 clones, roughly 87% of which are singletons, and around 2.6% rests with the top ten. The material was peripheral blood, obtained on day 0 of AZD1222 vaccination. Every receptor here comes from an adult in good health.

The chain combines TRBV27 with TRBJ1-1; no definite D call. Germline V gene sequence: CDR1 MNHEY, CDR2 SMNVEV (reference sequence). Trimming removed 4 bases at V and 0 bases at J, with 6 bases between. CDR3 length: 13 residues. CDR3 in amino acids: CASSWQMNTEAFF. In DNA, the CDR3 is TGTGCCAGCAGTTGGCAAATGAACACTGAAGCTTTCTTT.

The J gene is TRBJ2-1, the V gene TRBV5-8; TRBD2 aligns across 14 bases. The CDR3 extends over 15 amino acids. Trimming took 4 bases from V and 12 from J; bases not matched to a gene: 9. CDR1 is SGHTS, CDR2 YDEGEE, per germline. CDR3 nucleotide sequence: TGTGCCAGCAGCCCCTTGACTAGCGGGAGGGCCGTGCAGTTCTTC. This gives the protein CASSPLTSGRAVQFF.

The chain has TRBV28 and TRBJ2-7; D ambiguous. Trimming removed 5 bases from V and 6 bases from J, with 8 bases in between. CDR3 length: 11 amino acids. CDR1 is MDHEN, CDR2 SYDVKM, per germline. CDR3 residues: CASSGPSEQYF. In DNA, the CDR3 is TGTGCCAGCAGTGGGCCCAGCGAGCAGTACTTC.

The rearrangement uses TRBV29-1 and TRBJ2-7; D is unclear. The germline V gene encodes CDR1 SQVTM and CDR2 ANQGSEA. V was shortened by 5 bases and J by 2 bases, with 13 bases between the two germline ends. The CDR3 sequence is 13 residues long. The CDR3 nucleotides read TGCAGCGTTCGGGTCGTGCCCGCCTACGAGCAGTACTTC. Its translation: CSVRVVPAYEQYF.

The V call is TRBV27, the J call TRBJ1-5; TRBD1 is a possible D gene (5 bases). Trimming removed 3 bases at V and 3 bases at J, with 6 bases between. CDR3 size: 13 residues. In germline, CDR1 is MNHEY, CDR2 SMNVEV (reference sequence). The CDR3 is CASSFGTNQPQHF. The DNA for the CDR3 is TGTGCCAGCAGTTTCGGGACCAATCAGCCCCAGCATTTT.

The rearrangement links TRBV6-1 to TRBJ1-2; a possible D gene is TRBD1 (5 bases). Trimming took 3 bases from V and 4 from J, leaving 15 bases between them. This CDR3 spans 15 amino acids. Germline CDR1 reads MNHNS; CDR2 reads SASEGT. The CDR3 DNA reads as TGTGCCAGCAGTGAGGGAGGGGCGCGTGTCTATGGCTACACCTTC. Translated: CASSEGGARVYGYTF.

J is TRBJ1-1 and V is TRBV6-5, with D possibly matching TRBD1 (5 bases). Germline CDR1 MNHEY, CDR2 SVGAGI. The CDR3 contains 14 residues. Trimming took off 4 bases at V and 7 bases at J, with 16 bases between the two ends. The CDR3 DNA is TGTGCCAGCAGTTTACGGTCAAGGGGCCTTGAAGCTTTCTTT. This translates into CASSLRSRGLEAFF.

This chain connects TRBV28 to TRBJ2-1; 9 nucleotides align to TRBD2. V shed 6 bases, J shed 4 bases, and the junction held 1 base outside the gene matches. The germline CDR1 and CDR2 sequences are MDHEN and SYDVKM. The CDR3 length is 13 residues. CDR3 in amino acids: CASRAGGYNEQFF. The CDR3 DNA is TGTGCCAGCAGGGCGGGAGGGTACAATGAGCAGTTCTTC.

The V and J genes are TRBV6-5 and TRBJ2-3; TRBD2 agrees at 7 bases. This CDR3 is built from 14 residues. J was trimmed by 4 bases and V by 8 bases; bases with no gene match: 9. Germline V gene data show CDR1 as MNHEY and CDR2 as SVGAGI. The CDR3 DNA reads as TGTGCCAGCTTCGGCGCGGGAGCGGCAGATACGCAGTATTTT. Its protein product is CASFGAGAADTQYF.

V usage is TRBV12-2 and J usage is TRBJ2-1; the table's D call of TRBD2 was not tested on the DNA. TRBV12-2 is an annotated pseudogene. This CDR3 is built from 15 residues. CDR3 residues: CASRLISGRTNEQFF. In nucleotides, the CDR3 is TGTGCAAGTCGCTTAATAAGCGGGAGGACTAATGAGCAGTTCTTC.

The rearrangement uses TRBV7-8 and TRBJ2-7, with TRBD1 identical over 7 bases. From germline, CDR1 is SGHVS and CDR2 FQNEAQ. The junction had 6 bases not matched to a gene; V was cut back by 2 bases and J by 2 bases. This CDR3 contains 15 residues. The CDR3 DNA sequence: TGTGCCAGCAGCTTATGGACAGGCTCAACCTACGAGCAGTACTTC. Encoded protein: CASSLWTGSTYEQYF.

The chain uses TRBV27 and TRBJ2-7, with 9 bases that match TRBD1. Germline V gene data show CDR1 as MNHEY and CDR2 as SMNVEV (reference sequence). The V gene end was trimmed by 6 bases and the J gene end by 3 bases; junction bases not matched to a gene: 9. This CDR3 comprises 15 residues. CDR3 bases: TGTGCCAGCAGCCCCAGACAGGGGGTAATCTACGAGCAGTACTTC. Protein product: CASSPRQGVIYEQYF.

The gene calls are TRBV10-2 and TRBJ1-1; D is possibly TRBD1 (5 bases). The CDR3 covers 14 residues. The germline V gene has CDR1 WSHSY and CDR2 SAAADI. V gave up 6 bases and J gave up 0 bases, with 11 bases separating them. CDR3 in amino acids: CASRGGLMNTEAFF. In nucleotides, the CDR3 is TGCGCCAGCAGGGGGGGATTGATGAACACTGAAGCTTTCTTT.

CDR3 in DNA: TGTGCCAGCAGCCCCGAAGGGCAGGGTAGGCAGCCCCAGCATTTT. Its protein is CASSPEGQGRQPQHF. The chain is built from TRBV7-9 and TRBJ1-5; tentatively, D is TRBD1 (5 bases). The CDR3 length is 15 residues. Germline V gene sequence: CDR1 SEHNR, CDR2 FQNEAQ (reference sequence). The V end was cut by 5 bases, the J end by 7 bases, with 18 bases between. Based on the CDR3 plus reference TRBV7-9 and TRBJ1-5, the full variable domain is DTGVSQNPRHKITKRGQNVTFRCDPISEHNRLYWYRQTLGQGPEFLTYFQNEAQLEKSRLLSDRFSAERPKGSFSTLEIQRTEQGDSAMYLCASSPEGQGRQPQHFGDGTRLSIL.

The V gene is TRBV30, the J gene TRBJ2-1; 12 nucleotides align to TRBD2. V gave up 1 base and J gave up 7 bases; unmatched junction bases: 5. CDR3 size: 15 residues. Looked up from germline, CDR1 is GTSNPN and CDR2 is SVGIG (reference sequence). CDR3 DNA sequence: TGTGCCTGGAGTGGGGGGCTAGCGGGAGGGAATGAGCAGTTCTTC. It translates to CAWSGGLAGGNEQFF.

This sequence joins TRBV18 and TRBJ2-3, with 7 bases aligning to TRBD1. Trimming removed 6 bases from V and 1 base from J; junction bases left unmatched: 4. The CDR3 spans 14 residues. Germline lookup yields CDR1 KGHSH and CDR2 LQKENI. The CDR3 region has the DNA TGTGCCAGCTCGCGAACAGGGGGCACAGATACGCAGTATTTT. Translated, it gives CASSRTGGTDTQYF.

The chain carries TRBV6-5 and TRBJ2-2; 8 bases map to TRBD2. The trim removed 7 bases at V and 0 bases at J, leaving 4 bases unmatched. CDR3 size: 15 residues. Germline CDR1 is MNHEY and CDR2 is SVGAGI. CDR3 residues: CASTPLAANTGELFF. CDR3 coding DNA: TGTGCCAGCACCCCACTAGCGGCGAACACCGGGGAGCTGTTTTTT.

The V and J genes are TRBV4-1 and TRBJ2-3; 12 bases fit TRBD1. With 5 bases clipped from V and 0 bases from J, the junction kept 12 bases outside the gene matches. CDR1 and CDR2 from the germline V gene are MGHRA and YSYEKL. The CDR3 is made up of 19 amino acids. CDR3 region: CASSAPGQGAITSTDTQYF. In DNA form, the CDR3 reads TGCGCCAGCAGCGCGCCGGGACAGGGGGCCATTACTAGCACAGATACGCAGTATTTT.

This CDR3 reads CASSSFRGYEQYF. The CDR3 DNA reads TGTGCCAGCAGCTCCTTCAGGGGCTACGAGCAGTACTTC. The V gene is TRBV7-6, the J gene TRBJ2-7; tentatively, D is TRBD1 (6 bases). Deletions cut 4 bases from V and 3 bases from J, with 10 bases between. The length of the CDR3 is 13 residues. CDR1 and CDR2 (germline): SGHVS, FNYEAQ.

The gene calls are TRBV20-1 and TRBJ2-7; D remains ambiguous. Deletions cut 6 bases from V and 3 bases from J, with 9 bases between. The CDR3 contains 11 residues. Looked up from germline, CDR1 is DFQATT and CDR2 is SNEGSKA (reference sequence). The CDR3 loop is CSAPRRYEQYF. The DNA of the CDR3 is TGCAGTGCCCCCCGTCGCTACGAGCAGTACTTC.

This CDR3 reads CASSEYRGDNSPLHF. CDR3 sequence (DNA): TGTGCCAGCAGTGAATACAGGGGCGATAATTCACCCCTCCACTTT. The rearrangement links TRBV25-1 to TRBJ1-6; tentative D call: TRBD1 (6 bases). Germline V gene sequence: CDR1 MGHDK, CDR2 SYGVNS. Trimming cost V 0 bases and J 5 bases, with 8 bases left between them. The CDR3 has 15 amino acids.

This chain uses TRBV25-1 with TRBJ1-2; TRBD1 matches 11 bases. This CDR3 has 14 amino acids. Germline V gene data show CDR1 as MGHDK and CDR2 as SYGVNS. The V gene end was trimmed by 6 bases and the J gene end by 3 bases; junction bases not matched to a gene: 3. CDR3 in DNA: TGTGCCAGCAGGGGACAGGGGGTGGACTATGGCTACACCTTC. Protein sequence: CASRGQGVDYGYTF.